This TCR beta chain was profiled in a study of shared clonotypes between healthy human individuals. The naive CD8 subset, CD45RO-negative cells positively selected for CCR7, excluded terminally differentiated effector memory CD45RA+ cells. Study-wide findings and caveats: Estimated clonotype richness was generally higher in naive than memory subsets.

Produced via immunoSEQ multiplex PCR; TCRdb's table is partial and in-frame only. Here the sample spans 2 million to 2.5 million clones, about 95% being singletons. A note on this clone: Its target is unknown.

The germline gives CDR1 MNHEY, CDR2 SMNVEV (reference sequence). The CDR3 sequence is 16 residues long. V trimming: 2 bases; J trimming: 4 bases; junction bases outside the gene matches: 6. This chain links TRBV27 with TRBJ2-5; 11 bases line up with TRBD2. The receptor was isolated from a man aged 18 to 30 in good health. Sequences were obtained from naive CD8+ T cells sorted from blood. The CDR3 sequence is CASSLVAGGRLETQYF. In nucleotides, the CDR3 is TGTGCCAGCAGTTTAGTAGCGGGAGGGCGGTTAGAGACCCAGTACTTC.